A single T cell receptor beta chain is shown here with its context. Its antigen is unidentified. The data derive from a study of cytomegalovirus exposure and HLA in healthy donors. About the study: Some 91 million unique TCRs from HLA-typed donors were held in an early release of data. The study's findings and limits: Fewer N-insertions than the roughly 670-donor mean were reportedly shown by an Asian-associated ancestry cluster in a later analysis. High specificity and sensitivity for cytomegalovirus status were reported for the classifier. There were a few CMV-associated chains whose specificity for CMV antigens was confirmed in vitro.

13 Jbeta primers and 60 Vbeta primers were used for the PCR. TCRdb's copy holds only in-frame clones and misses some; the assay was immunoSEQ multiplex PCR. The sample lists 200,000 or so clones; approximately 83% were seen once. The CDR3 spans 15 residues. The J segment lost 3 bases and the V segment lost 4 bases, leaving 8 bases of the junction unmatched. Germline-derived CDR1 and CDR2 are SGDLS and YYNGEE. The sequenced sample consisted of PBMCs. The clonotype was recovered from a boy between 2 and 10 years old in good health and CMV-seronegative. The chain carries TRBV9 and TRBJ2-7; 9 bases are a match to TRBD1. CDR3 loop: CASSPHGQGSYEQYF. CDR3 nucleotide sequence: TGTGCCAGCAGCCCCCACGGACAGGGGAGCTACGAGCAGTACTTC.